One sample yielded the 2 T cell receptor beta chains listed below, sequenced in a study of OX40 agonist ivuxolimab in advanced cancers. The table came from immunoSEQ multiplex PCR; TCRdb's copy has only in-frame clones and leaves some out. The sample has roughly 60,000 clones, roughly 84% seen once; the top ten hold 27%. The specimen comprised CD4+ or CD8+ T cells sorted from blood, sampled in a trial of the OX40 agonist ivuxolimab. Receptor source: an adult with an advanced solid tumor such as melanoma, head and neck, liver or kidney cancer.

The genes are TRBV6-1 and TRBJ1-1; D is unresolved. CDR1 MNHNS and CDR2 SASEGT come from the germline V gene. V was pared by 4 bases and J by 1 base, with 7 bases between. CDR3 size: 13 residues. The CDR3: CASSGPGNTEAFF. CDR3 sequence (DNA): TGTGCCAGCAGTGGACCAGGGAACACTGAAGCTTTCTTT.

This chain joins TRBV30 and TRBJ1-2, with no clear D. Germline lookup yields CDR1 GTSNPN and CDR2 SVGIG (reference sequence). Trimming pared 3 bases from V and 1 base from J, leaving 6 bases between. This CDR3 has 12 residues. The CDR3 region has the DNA TGTGCCTGGAGCCAAGTTAACTATGGCTACACCTTC. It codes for CAWSQVNYGYTF.